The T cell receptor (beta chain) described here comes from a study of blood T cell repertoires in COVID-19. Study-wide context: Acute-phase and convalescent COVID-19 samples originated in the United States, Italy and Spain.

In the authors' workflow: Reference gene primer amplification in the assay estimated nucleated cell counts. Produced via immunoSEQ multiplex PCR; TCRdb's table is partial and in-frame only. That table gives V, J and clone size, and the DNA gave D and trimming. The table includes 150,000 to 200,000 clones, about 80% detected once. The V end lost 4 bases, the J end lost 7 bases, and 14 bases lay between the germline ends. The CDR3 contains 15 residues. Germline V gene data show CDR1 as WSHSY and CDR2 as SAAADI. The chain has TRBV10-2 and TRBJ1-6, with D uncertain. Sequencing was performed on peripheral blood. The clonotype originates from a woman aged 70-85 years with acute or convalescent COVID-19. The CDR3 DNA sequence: TGCGCCAGCAGTGCCGCCGGGAGTGACAATTCACCCCTCCACTTT. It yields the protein CASSAAGSDNSPLHF.